This TCR beta chain emerged from a study of T-cell reconstitution after alpha-beta-depleted transplantation in children. Study outcomes and limitations: Surviving recipient T cells and thymic progenitors produced the high day-60 TCRbeta diversity seen in some patients. By one year post-transplant, T-cell counts and diversity largely arose from T cells that were newly produced.

The TCRbeta library was prepared with unique molecular identifiers. TCRdb fed the PCR reads into MiXCR, producing one record per CDR3 protein. This sample has around 700,000 distinct CDR3 sequences, with around 14% found just once. This clonotype was counted only a few times. Its antigen is unidentified. The receptor's source is a girl between 2 and 10 years old with congenital amegakaryocytic thrombocytopenia, due to receive a stem cell transplant. Sequencing was performed on PBMCs, taken before TCRalphabeta/CD19-depleted stem cell transplant.

CDR3 sequence reads: CSARDRGRYSPLHF. The CDR3 DNA follows: TGCAGTGCTAGAGATAGGGGGCGTTATTCACCCCTCCACTTT. J is TRBJ1-6 and V is TRBV20-1; TRBD1 aligns across 7 bases. The CDR3 length is 14 residues. The ends lost 0 bases at V and 8 bases at J; junction bases unmatched: 4. The V gene's germline CDR1 is DFQATT and CDR2 SNEGSKA (reference sequence).